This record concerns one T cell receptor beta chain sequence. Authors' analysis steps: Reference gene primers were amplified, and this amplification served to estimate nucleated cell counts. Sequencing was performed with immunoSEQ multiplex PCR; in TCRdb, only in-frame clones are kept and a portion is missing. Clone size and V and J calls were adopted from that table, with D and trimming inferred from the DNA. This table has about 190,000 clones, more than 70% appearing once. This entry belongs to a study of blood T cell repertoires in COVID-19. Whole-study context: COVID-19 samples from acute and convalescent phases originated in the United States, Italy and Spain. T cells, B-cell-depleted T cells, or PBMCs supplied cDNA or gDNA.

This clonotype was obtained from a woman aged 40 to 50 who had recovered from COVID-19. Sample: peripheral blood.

Written as DNA, the CDR3 is TGTGCCAGCAGACCCGGGACTAGCGGGAGGGCCGGGGAGACCCAGTACTTC. Translated, it gives CASRPGTSGRAGETQYF. The V and J genes are TRBV5-4 and TRBJ2-5; 16 bases are a match to TRBD2. V shed 5 bases and J 5 bases; nucleotides not matched to a gene: 9. The germline V gene encodes CDR1 SGHNT and CDR2 YYREEE (reference sequence). This CDR3 is 17 amino acids long.